These T cell receptor beta chains were read from a single sample in a study of blood T cell repertoires in COVID-19. The protocol was immunoSEQ multiplex PCR, while the TCRdb copy is restricted to in-frame clones and leaves out a portion. The sample consists of about 160,000 clones, roughly 90% of them appearing once. The source material was PBMCs or T cells enriched from blood (not recorded which). Receptors originate from a woman between 50 and 59 years old who had recovered from COVID-19. CDR3s include the opening cysteine and the closing phenylalanine or tryptophan. The D gene is left open where the match is weak. Clone size, where shown, is once, few, many, or a class for clones that have expanded.

d_call j_call clone_size v_call cdr3_aa cdr3_nt
NA TRBJ1-1 NA TRBV11-3 CASSRGGNTEAFF TGTGCCAGCAGCCGAGGGGGGAACACTGAAGCTTTCTTT
NA TRBJ2-1 NA TRBV9 CASSVEDSYNEQFF TGTGCCAGCAGCGTAGAAGACAGCTACAATGAGCAGTTCTTC
TRBD2 TRBJ2-1 NA TRBV5-4 CASSTGLAEYNEQFF TGTGCCAGCAGCACGGGACTAGCGGAGTACAATGAGCAGTTCTTC
NA TRBJ2-2 NA TRBV12-2 CASRSPKGTNYTGELFF TGTGCAAGTCGCTCCCCCAAAGGGACTAATTACACCGGGGAGCTGTTTTTT
NA TRBJ1-6 NA TRBV23-1 CASRSSDRILTLYNSPLHF TGCGCCAGCCGGTCATCAGACAGGATCCTTACCCTCTATAATTCACCCCTCCACTTT
NA TRBJ2-3 NA TRBV27 CASSFHSSTDTQYF TGTGCCAGCAGTTTTCACAGCAGCACAGATACGCAGTATTTT
NA TRBJ1-6 NA TRBV27 CASSLRQAPSYNSPLHF TGTGCCAGCAGTCTACGACAGGCTCCCTCCTATAATTCACCCCTCCACTTT
NA TRBJ1-2 once TRBV29-1 CSVEMSGAPPNYGYTF TGCAGCGTTGAAATGTCAGGGGCTCCCCCTAACTATGGCTACACCTTC
TRBD1 TRBJ2-2 NA TRBV18 CASSPLAPGQPNTGELFF TGTGCCAGCTCACCACTCGCACCGGGACAGCCGAACACCGGGGAGCTGTTTTTT
TRBD2 TRBJ2-2 NA TRBV3-1/TRBV3-2 CASSPTGGGNTGELFF TGTGCCAGCAGCCCTACGGGGGGGGGCAACACCGGGGAGCTGTTTTTT
TRBD1 TRBJ1-6 NA TRBV6-5 CASRRTGLNSPLHF TGTGCCAGCAGAAGGACAGGTTTGAATTCACCCCTCCACTTT
NA TRBJ2-7 NA TRBV13 CASSRLGQGQYEQYF TGTGCCAGCAGCCGTCTTGGGCAGGGGCAATACGAGCAGTACTTC
NA TRBJ2-6 NA TRBV7-9 CASSARGTSGANVLTF TGTGCCAGCAGCGCAAGGGGCACCTCTGGGGCCAACGTCCTGACTTTC
TRBD1 TRBJ1-2 few TRBV5-6 CASTSSGTEDGYTF TGTGCCAGCACCTCTTCCGGGACAGAGGATGGCTACACCTTC
TRBD1 TRBJ1-1 NA TRBV5-6 CASSLGTDPMNTEAFF TGTGCCAGCAGCTTAGGGACAGACCCCATGAACACTGAAGCTTTCTTT
TRBD1 TRBJ1-2 NA TRBV6-5 CASSYPPGTEGYTF TGTGCCAGCAGTTACCCCCCCGGGACAGAGGGCTACACCTTC
TRBD1 TRBJ2-3 NA TRBV7-9 CASTPLAPGTGGADTQYF TGTGCCAGCACCCCACTAGCTCCCGGGACAGGGGGAGCAGATACGCAGTATTTT
NA TRBJ1-3 NA TRBV5-1 CASSLASSGNTIYF TGCGCCAGCAGCTTGGCGAGCTCTGGAAACACCATATATTTT
NA TRBJ1-3 NA TRBV19 CASSIRGDTIYF TGTGCCAGTAGTATCCGGGGTGACACCATATATTTT
TRBD1 TRBJ1-6 NA TRBV11-2 CASTRTGGSHSPLHF TGTGCCAGCACTCGGACAGGGGGTTCTCATTCACCCCTCCACTTT
NA TRBJ2-2 once TRBV24-1 CATSDFPKRPTGELFF TGTGCCACCAGTGATTTCCCCAAGAGGCCCACCGGGGAGCTGTTTTTT
TRBD1 TRBJ2-7 NA TRBV19 CASSIQISGTASAGEQYF TGTGCCAGTAGTATTCAAATCTCCGGGACAGCCTCAGCCGGGGAGCAGTACTTC
TRBD1 TRBJ2-2 NA TRBV7-3 CASSRSPTGVNTGELFF TGTGCCAGCAGCCGAAGCCCCACAGGGGTCAACACCGGGGAGCTGTTTTTT
TRBD2 TRBJ2-1 NA TRBV7-2 CASSRTSGDSNEQFF TGTGCCAGCAGCAGGACTAGCGGGGATAGCAATGAGCAGTTCTTC
TRBD2 TRBJ2-5 NA TRBV2 CASNGLAGGMETQYF TGTGCCAGCAACGGACTAGCGGGGGGGATGGAGACCCAGTACTTC
TRBD2 TRBJ2-1 NA TRBV13 CASSLSGGADNEQFF TGTGCCAGCAGCCTAAGCGGGGGGGCCGACAATGAGCAGTTCTTC
NA TRBJ1-4 NA TRBV5-1 CASSLGATNEKLFF TGCGCCAGCAGCTTAGGGGCAACTAATGAAAAACTGTTTTTT
TRBD2 TRBJ2-3 NA TRBV5-1 CASSLTSGLAADTQYF TGCGCCAGCAGCTTGACGTCGGGACTAGCAGCAGATACGCAGTATTTT
NA TRBJ2-7 NA TRBV11-2 CASSHSYEQYF TGTGCCAGCAGCCACTCCTACGAGCAGTACTTC
NA TRBJ2-5 NA TRBV3-1/TRBV3-2 CASIGGAWETQYF TGTGCCAGCATAGGGGGGGCCTGGGAGACCCAGTACTTC
TRBD1 TRBJ1-2 NA TRBV19 CASSKGTAYGYTF TGTGCCAGTAGCAAAGGGACAGCCTATGGCTACACCTTC
TRBD1 TRBJ1-4 NA TRBV27 CASSLGQGLNEKLFF TGTGCCAGCAGTTTAGGACAGGGCCTTAATGAAAAACTGTTTTTT
NA TRBJ1-3 once TRBV21-1 CASSTKGTPSSGNTIYF TGTGCCAGCAGCACAAAGGGGACACCGAGCTCTGGAAACACCATATATTTT
NA TRBJ1-2 NA TRBV7-5 CARSLEREETHYGYTF TGTGCCAGAAGCTTAGAACGCGAAGAAACGCACTATGGCTACACCTTC
TRBD1 TRBJ2-1 few TRBV6-5 CASSRDRDPYNEQFF TGTGCCAGCAGTCGGGACAGGGACCCCTACAATGAGCAGTTCTTC
TRBD1 TRBJ1-1 NA TRBV2 CASRIQGVDTEAFF TGTGCCAGCCGCATACAGGGGGTAGACACTGAAGCTTTCTTT
TRBD2 TRBJ2-7 NA TRBV6-5 CASSLAGSAQYF TGTGCCAGCAGCCTAGCGGGGAGTGCGCAGTACTTC